Each of the 25 T cell receptor beta chains below was sequenced from the same sample in a study of T cells in Graves' hyperthyroidism and ophthalmopathy. TCR beta CDR3 sequences were amplified from RNA transcripts. The TCR CDR3 was amplified in a first-round RT-PCR using the HTBI primer set. TCRdb fed the multiplex PCR reads into MiXCR, producing one record per CDR3 protein. Here the sample spans approximately 530,000 distinct CDR3 sequences, nearly 20% being singletons. The specimen sequenced was blood. The receptor source for this set is a man aged 35 to 55 with Graves' ophthalmopathy.

This clonotype has ten or more counts. V is TRBV2 and J is TRBJ2-3; D remains ambiguous. This CDR3 is built from 12 residues. CDR1 and CDR2 (germline): SNHLY, FYNNEI. V gave up 6 bases and J gave up 0 bases, with 4 bases separating them. The CDR3 sequence is CASRGSTDTQYF. The DNA for the CDR3 is TGTGCCAGCAGGGGGAGCACAGATACGCAGTATTTT. Full variable domain (missing parts from reference TRBV2 and TRBJ2-3): EPEVTQTPSHQVTQMGQEVILRCVPISNHLYFYWYRQILGQKVEFLVSFYNNEISEKSEIFDDQFSVERPDGSNFTLKIRSTKLEDSAMYFCASRGSTDTQYFGPGTRLTVL.

The table lists this clonotype with a count of one. The rearrangement uses TRBV10-1 and TRBJ1-1; D call uncertain. Trimming took off 6 bases at V and 1 base at J, with 9 bases between the two ends. Germline V gene data show CDR1 as WNHNN and CDR2 as SYGVQD (reference sequence). The CDR3 covers 13 residues. The CDR3 bases are TGCGCCAGCAGCAACCGACAGAACACTGAAGCTTTCTTT. Protein sequence: CASSNRQNTEAFF.

The V and J genes are TRBV7-6 and TRBJ1-2, with TRBD1 identical over 7 bases. The CDR3 length is 16 residues. V was pared by 0 bases and J by 0 bases, with 4 bases of the junction left unmatched. Germline-derived CDR1 and CDR2 are SGHVS and FNYEAQ. DNA for the CDR3: TGTGCCAGCAGCTTAGCCCCCGGGACAGCTAACTATGGCTACACCTTC. Its translation is CASSLAPGTANYGYTF.

This clonotype was seen repeatedly, ten times or more. V usage is TRBV3-1 and J usage is TRBJ2-7; D may be TRBD2 (6 bases). This CDR3 has 12 residues. CDR1 is LGHDT and CDR2 is YNNKEL in the germline V gene (reference sequence). V was shortened by 4 bases and J by 9 bases, with 13 bases between the two germline ends. The CDR3 reads CASSPGDQRQYF. CDR3 nucleotides: TGTGCCAGCAGCCCGGGGGATCAGAGGCAGTACTTC.

This clonotype came up a few times. V and J are TRBV10-3 and TRBJ1-1; D gene ambiguous. The CDR3 is made up of 14 amino acids. V was shortened by 4 bases and J by 1 base, with 10 bases between the two germline ends. Germline-derived CDR1 and CDR2 are ENHRY and SYGVKD. The CDR3 here is CAISGPGGNTEAFF. The CDR3 DNA follows: TGTGCCATCAGTGGCCCGGGCGGGAACACTGAAGCTTTCTTT.

This clonotype has more than one count but fewer than ten. V gene TRBV7-6 combines with J gene TRBJ2-1; 8 bases fit TRBD2. Germline V lookup: CDR1 SGHVS, CDR2 FNYEAQ. The CDR3 is 15 amino acids. The V gene end was trimmed by 4 bases and the J gene end by 8 bases; junction bases not matched to a gene: 10. CDR3 sequence reads: CASSSGTSVVYEQFF. The CDR3 DNA is TGTGCCAGCAGCTCCGGGACTAGTGTGGTATATGAGCAGTTCTTC. The full variable domain, its missing parts supplied by reference TRBV7-6 and TRBJ2-1, is GAGVSQSPRYKVTKRGQDVALRCDPISGHVSLYWYRQALGQGPEFLTYFNYEAQQDKSGLPNDRFSAERPEGSISTLTIQRTEQRDSAMYRCASSSGTSVVYEQFFGPGTRLTVL.

CDR3 residues: CASSSSGGPKAFF. The CDR3 bases are TGTGCCAGTAGTTCCTCGGGAGGCCCAAAAGCTTTCTTT. The V call is TRBV19, the J call TRBJ1-1, with no clear D. The germline CDR1 and CDR2 sequences are LNHDA and SQIVND (reference sequence). Trimming cost V 5 bases and J 9 bases, with 16 bases left between them. The CDR3 has 13 residues.

The genes are TRBV15 and TRBJ2-7, with D possibly being TRBD2 (5 bases). The length of the CDR3 is 15 residues. V lost 0 bases and J lost 1, with 10 bases in between. The germline V gene has CDR1 LNHNV and CDR2 YYDKDF (reference sequence). The CDR3 sequence is CATSRDPGISYEQYF. CDR3 DNA: TGTGCCACCAGCAGAGATCCGGGGATTTCCTACGAGCAGTACTTC.

The sample holds many counts of this clonotype. The rearrangement uses TRBV11-2 and TRBJ2-1; D gene unclear. V was clipped by 0 bases and J by 10 bases, with 10 bases between them. The CDR3 consists of 13 residues. Germline V gene data show CDR1 as SGHAT and CDR2 as FQNNGV. This chain's CDR3 is CASSLDANREQFF. DNA of the CDR3: TGTGCCAGCAGCTTAGATGCGAACCGGGAGCAGTTCTTC.

This clonotype has just a few counts. J is TRBJ2-3 and V is TRBV7-9; maybe TRBD1 (5 bases). V was trimmed by 5 bases and J by 2 bases, leaving 23 bases between them. The V gene's germline CDR1 is SEHNR and CDR2 FQNEAQ (reference sequence). CDR3 length equals 18 residues. The DNA of the CDR3 is TGTGCCAGCAGCCTTCCTCTAGGGCTGGGGCGAAACACAGATACGCAGTATTTT. Its protein is CASSLPLGLGRNTDTQYF.

The sample holds many counts of this clonotype. V gene TRBV7-2 combines with J gene TRBJ1-5; a possible D gene is TRBD1 (6 bases). The germline V gene encodes CDR1 SGHTA and CDR2 FQGNSA. Trimming pared 2 bases from V and 7 bases from J, leaving 18 bases between. The CDR3 covers 16 residues. Written as DNA, the CDR3 is TGTGCCAGCAGCTTAACGGGGGGCGCAAAAGGCCAGCCCCAGCATTTT. Its protein is CASSLTGGAKGQPQHF.

The rearrangement uses TRBV7-6 and TRBJ2-7, with D possibly TRBD2 on 6 matching bases. The CDR3 extends over 16 amino acids. Trimming stripped 4 bases from V and 2 bases from J, with 18 bases between. Germline V gene data show CDR1 as SGHVS and CDR2 as FNYEAQ. The DNA of the CDR3 is TGTGCCAGCAGCTACTGGCCCTTAGCGGAACCCTACGAGCAGTACTTC. This gives the protein CASSYWPLAEPYEQYF.

This clonotype was counted many times. The chain uses TRBV5-1 and TRBJ2-7; the D gene is possibly TRBD2 (6 bases). Germline CDR1 SGHRS, CDR2 YFSETQ. This CDR3 is built from 13 residues. V lost 6 bases, J lost 1 base, and 11 bases lay in between. The DNA of the CDR3 is TGCGCCAGCAAGGGACGGGGGTCCTACGAGCAGTACTTC. This gives the protein CASKGRGSYEQYF.

The rearrangement uses TRBV5-4 and TRBJ2-3; unclear D gene. The CDR3 sequence is 13 residues long. V was cut by 9 bases and J by 2 bases, with 13 bases left in between. CDR1 and CDR2 from the germline V gene are SGHNT and YYREEE (reference sequence). The CDR3 loop reads CAISVTSTDTQYF. DNA for the CDR3: TGTGCCATCAGTGTTACGTCCACAGATACGCAGTATTTT.

There are a few counts of this clonotype. The gene calls are TRBV20-1 and TRBJ1-5; D is uncertain. This CDR3 has 15 residues. Germline V lookup: CDR1 DFQATT, CDR2 SNEGSKA (reference sequence). V gave up 6 bases and J gave up 1 base, with 16 bases separating them. The CDR3: CSAPRNQASNQPQHF. CDR3 coding DNA: TGCAGTGCCCCTAGGAATCAGGCCAGCAATCAGCCCCAGCATTTT.

This clonotype was recorded many times. The chain carries TRBV7-9 and TRBJ1-4; the D gene is possibly TRBD1 (6 bases). The CDR3 covers 20 residues. Germline V gives CDR1 SEHNR, CDR2 FQNEAQ (reference sequence). V lost 1 base, J lost 7 bases, and 28 bases lay in between. DNA for the CDR3: TGTGCCAGCAGCTTAGGGCGACAGGCGGATAGTCGAGCCCGCCGTGAAAAACTGTTTTTT. Amino acids: CASSLGRQADSRARREKLFF.

The sample holds many counts of this clonotype. This chain uses TRBV18 with TRBJ1-2; tentatively, D is TRBD1 (5 bases). The CDR3 has 15 amino acids. Trimming took 0 bases from V and 8 from J, leaving 16 bases between them. Germline V gene lookup returns CDR1 KGHSH and CDR2 LQKENI. CDR3 protein: CASSPPPGQGEGYTF. CDR3 nucleotides: TGTGCCAGCTCACCACCCCCGGGGCAAGGCGAGGGCTACACCTTC.

The table lists this clonotype with a few counts. The chain joins TRBV3-1 to TRBJ2-2; D might be TRBD2 (6 bases). CDR3 length: 14 residues. V was cut by 6 bases and J by 8 bases, with 16 bases left in between. CDR1 is LGHDT and CDR2 is YNNKEL in the germline V gene (reference sequence). The CDR3 DNA follows: TGTGCCAGCAGGACTAGTGGTGGAGGAGGGGAGCTGTTTTTT. The encoded protein is CASRTSGGGGELFF. Complete variable domain (other parts from reference TRBV3-1 and TRBJ2-2): DTAVSQTPKYLVTQMGNDKSIKCEQNLGHDTMYWYKQDSKKFLKIMFSYNNKELIINETVPNRFSPKSPDKAHLNLHINSLELGDSAVYFCASRTSGGGGELFFGEGSRLTVL.

This clonotype was counted only a few times. This chain links TRBV5-1 with TRBJ2-5; 10 bases match TRBD1. CDR3 length equals 15 residues. The V gene end was trimmed by 6 bases and the J gene end by 4 bases; junction bases not matched to a gene: 9. From germline, CDR1 is SGHRS and CDR2 YFSETQ. The CDR3 DNA sequence: TGCGCCAGCAAACTAGGGGGACAGGGGAGAGAGACCCAGTACTTC. It specifies CASKLGGQGRETQYF.

This clonotype was seen a few times. The chain employs TRBV6-1 and TRBJ2-1; 9 bases match TRBD1. The V and J ends lost 3 bases and 6 bases, in that order; junction bases with no gene match: 6. The CDR3 spans 15 residues. Germline assignment: CDR1 MNHNS and CDR2 SASEGT. The CDR3 loop reads CASSETGGIVNEQFF. CDR3 DNA: TGTGCCAGCAGTGAGACAGGGGGGATTGTCAATGAGCAGTTCTTC.

This clonotype occurred many times. The J gene is TRBJ2-1, the V gene TRBV20-1; D is unclear. Trimming took off 5 bases at V and 10 bases at J, with 12 bases between the two ends. Germline loops: CDR1 DFQATT, CDR2 SNEGSKA (reference sequence). The length of the CDR3 is 11 residues. CDR3 bases: TGCAGTGCTGATAGACTTCAGGAGCAGTTCTTC. The encoded protein is CSADRLQEQFF.

Ten or more counts support this clonotype. The V and J genes are TRBV28 and TRBJ2-5; TRBD2 might be the D (5 bases). V lost 6 bases and J 2 bases, leaving 13 bases between the germline ends. The CDR3 spans 14 residues. CDR1 MDHEN and CDR2 SYDVKM come from the germline V gene. The CDR3 nucleotides are TGTGCCAGCAGCCAGGACTCCTTGCAAGAGACCCAGTACTTC. It translates to CASSQDSLQETQYF.

The chain employs TRBV11-2 and TRBJ2-1; D is ambiguous. The V gene's germline CDR1 is SGHAT and CDR2 FQNNGV. Trimming removed 5 bases at V and 8 bases at J, with 10 bases between. CDR3 length: 12 residues. CDR3 residues: CASSDQGYEQFF. As DNA, the CDR3 is TGTGCCAGCAGCGACCAAGGCTATGAGCAGTTCTTC.

The chain links TRBV20-1 to TRBJ2-3, with D maybe TRBD1 (10 bases). V lost 4 bases and J lost 2, with 28 bases in between. The CDR3 spans 19 residues. CDR1 is DFQATT and CDR2 is SNEGSKA in the germline V gene (reference sequence). The CDR3 bases are TGCAGTGCTATCCCGGACAGGGGGTGGAGCGGGGGGTACACAGATACGCAGTATTTT. Protein product: CSAIPDRGWSGGYTDTQYF.

This sequence joins TRBV5-1 and TRBJ2-5; TRBD1 agrees at 7 bases. The DNA end lines up better with TRBJ2-1; the J call may be wrong. The length of the CDR3 is 16 residues. Germline V CDR1 and CDR2: SGHRS, YFSETQ. The CDR3 region has the DNA TGCGCCAGCAGGAATGTGGCCGACAGGGATCAAGAGACCCAGTTCTTC. Protein: CASRNVADRDQETQFF.